Listed below are T cell receptor beta chains from one sample, sequenced in a study of T cells in Graves' hyperthyroidism and ophthalmopathy. TCRdb independently ran MiXCR on the multiplex PCR reads; one entry per CDR3 protein. In the table there are roughly 510,000 distinct CDR3 sequences, under 25% of which are singletons. The sequenced sample was blood. These receptor sequences come from a man younger than 30 with Graves' hyperthyroidism. The CDR3 runs from the conserved cysteine through the conserved F or W. The D gene is left open where the match is weak. Size is stated for part of the rows, as once, few or many counts, or as a class when the clone is expanded.

d_call	v_call	cdr3_length	j_call	clone_size	cdr3_aa	cdr3_nt
-	TRBV2	10	TRBJ1-2	many	CAGKGYGYTF	TGTGCCGGGAAAGGATATGGCTACACCTTC
TRBD2	TRBV20-1	13	TRBJ2-7	many	CSAPLAGAYEQYF	TGCAGTGCTCCACTAGCGGGGGCCTACGAGCAGTACTTC
-	TRBV18	14	TRBJ1-3	-	CASSPPQGSWTIYF	TGTGCCAGCTCACCACCGCAGGGCAGTTGGACCATATATTTT
-	TRBV7-9	14	TRBJ1-3	-	CASSKQGTGNTIYF	TGTGCCAGCAGCAAACAGGGTACTGGAAACACCATATATTTT
-	TRBV2	14	TRBJ1-2	-	CASSEFSEEGGYTF	TGTGCCAGCAGTGAATTTTCAGAAGAGGGTGGCTACACCTTC
TRBD1	TRBV6-1	13	TRBJ2-7	many	CAGRDRGSGEQYF	TGTGCCGGTCGGGACAGGGGATCAGGCGAGCAGTACTTC
-	TRBV6-9	13	TRBJ2-4	many	CANTRMTKNIQYF	TGTGCCAATACAAGGATGACCAAAAACATTCAGTACTTC
-	TRBV19	13	TRBJ1-2	many	CASRADTRHGYTF	TGTGCCAGTAGGGCGGACACTAGGCATGGCTACACCTTC
-	TRBV18	14	TRBJ1-1	many	CASSPPTGNTEAFF	TGTGCCAGCTCACCACCGACGGGGAACACTGAAGCTTTCTTT
TRBD2	TRBV2	18	TRBJ2-7	-	CASSEELAGGPIDYEQYF	TGTGCCAGCAGTGAGGAACTAGCGGGAGGGCCTATCGACTACGAGCAGTACTTC
TRBD1	TRBV6-5	14	TRBJ2-7	many	CASSNSGQDREQYF	TGTGCCAGCAGTAACTCCGGACAGGATCGGGAGCAGTACTTC
TRBD1	TRBV29-1	14	TRBJ2-5	few	CSVAGQGRLQTQYF	TGCAGCGTCGCCGGACAGGGGCGGTTGCAGACCCAGTACTTC
-	TRBV7-8	16	TRBJ1-5	many	CASSLATGGSNQPQHF	TGTGCCAGCAGCTTAGCGACCGGGGGGAGCAATCAGCCCCAGCATTTT
-	TRBV6-1	12	TRBJ1-1	many	CASKKGSTEAFF	TGTGCCAGCAAGAAGGGGTCCACTGAAGCTTTCTTT
TRBD1	TRBV11-1	17	TRBJ1-5	few	CASSLGSGTGGDQPQHF	TGTGCCAGCAGCTTAGGATCCGGGACAGGTGGAGATCAGCCCCAGCATTTT
TRBD2	TRBV4-2	15	TRBJ2-5	many	CASSRQRDHVETQYF	TGTGCCAGCAGCCGCCAGCGGGACCACGTCGAGACCCAGTACTTC
TRBD1	TRBV2	10	TRBJ2-7	many	CASRRTGWVF	TGTGCCAGCAGGCGGACAGGCTGGGTGTTC
-	TRBV15	15	TRBJ2-6	many	CATSRESSGANVLTF	TGTGCCACCAGCAGAGAGTCCTCTGGGGCCAACGTCCTGACTTTC
-	TRBV27	14	TRBJ2-2	many	CASRWVANTGELFF	TGTGCCAGCCGGTGGGTAGCGAACACCGGGGAGCTGTTTTTT
-	TRBV18	15	TRBJ1-2	-	CASSTADNYGYGYTF	TGTGCCAGCTCAACAGCGGACAATTACGGCTATGGCTACACCTTC
-	TRBV7-6	18	TRBJ1-3	-	CASSNYLQMGGSGNTIYF	TGTGCCAGCAGCAACTACCTACAGATGGGGGGTTCAGGAAACACCATATATTTT
-	TRBV7-9	15	TRBJ1-1	-	CVSTPGRTWGTEAFF	TGTGTCAGCACCCCGGGACGGACCTGGGGCACTGAAGCTTTCTTT
TRBD1	TRBV10-3	15	TRBJ1-1	many	CAIGGTGGRSTEAFF	TGTGCCATCGGTGGGACAGGGGGAAGGAGCACTGAAGCTTTCTTT
TRBD1	TRBV6-1	14	TRBJ1-5	many	CASSGDRDNQPQHF	TGTGCCAGCAGTGGGGACAGGGACAATCAGCCCCAGCATTTT
-	TRBV12-3/TRBV12-4	13	TRBJ1-5	many	CATRAALNQPQHF	TGTGCCACCCGGGCGGCCCTCAATCAGCCCCAGCATTTT
TRBD1	TRBV11-1	14	TRBJ2-7	-	CASSSTGPSYEQYF	TGTGCCAGCAGCTCGACAGGGCCCTCCTACGAGCAGTACTTC
-	TRBV2	12	TRBJ1-1	many	CASQRGIGEAFF	TGTGCCAGCCAGAGGGGTATTGGTGAAGCTTTCTTT
-	TRBV6-5	14	TRBJ1-2	many	CASSYTASNYGYTF	TGTGCCAGCAGTTACACGGCTTCTAACTATGGCTACACCTTC
-	TRBV24-1	13	TRBJ1-1	many	CATSDPSRTEAFF	TGTGCCACCAGTGATCCTAGTCGGACTGAAGCTTTCTTT
-	TRBV2	11	TRBJ2-3	many	CAEGKSDTQYF	TGTGCCGAGGGGAAGTCGGATACGCAGTATTTT
-	TRBV6-2/TRBV6-3	14	TRBJ2-2	many	CASSSGLRRRELFF	TGTGCCAGCAGTTCGGGACTCCGGCGGAGGGAGCTGTTTTTT
TRBD1	TRBV6-1	14	TRBJ1-5	many	CASRSGGSNQPQHF	TGTGCCAGCCGCTCAGGGGGGAGCAATCAGCCCCAGCATTTT
-	TRBV13	11	TRBJ1-2	many	CASSSRQDWTF	TGTGCCAGCAGCTCCCGACAGGACTGGACCTTC
TRBD1	TRBV10-3	14	TRBJ1-5	few	CAISKAGGGQPQHF	TGTGCCATCAGTAAAGCAGGGGGCGGTCAGCCCCAGCATTTT
-	TRBV20-1	17	TRBJ1-3	few	CSARRRLGSLSGNTIYF	TGCAGTGCTAGAAGGCGTTTGGGCTCTCTCTCTGGAAACACCATATATTTT
-	TRBV12-3/TRBV12-4	13	TRBJ1-2	many	CASSFPWGYGYTF	TGTGCCAGCAGTTTTCCATGGGGCTATGGCTACACCTTC
-	TRBV28	14	TRBJ2-2	many	CASSYGGLVGELFF	TGTGCCAGCAGTTATGGGGGTTTGGTCGGGGAGCTGTTTTTT
-	TRBV28	14	TRBJ1-5	many	CASSLPGASQPQHF	TGTGCCAGCAGTTTACCAGGGGCAAGTCAGCCCCAGCATTTT
-	TRBV19	15	TRBJ1-5	few	CASSPNPGSNQPQHF	TGTGCCAGTAGCCCTAATCCCGGTAGCAATCAGCCCCAGCATTTT
-	TRBV2	13	TRBJ2-7	many	CASSRDVLYEQYF	TGTGCCAGCTCCCGGGACGTCCTCTACGAGCAGTACTTC
TRBD1	TRBV15	16	TRBJ2-2	-	CATSTMGQMKTGELFF	TGTGCCACCAGCACAATGGGACAGATGAAGACCGGGGAGCTGTTTTTT
-	TRBV28	15	TRBJ1-5	-	CASSLWGRGYQPQHF	TGTGCCAGCAGTTTGTGGGGGCGCGGATATCAGCCCCAGCATTTT
-	TRBV4-1	16	TRBJ1-1	many	CASSQDRVGRYTEAFF	TGCGCCAGCAGCCAAGATAGAGTTGGGCGGTACACTGAAGCTTTCTTT
TRBD1	TRBV2	15	TRBJ1-2	many	CASSAQETGVYGYTF	TGTGCCAGCAGTGCCCAGGAGACAGGGGTCTATGGCTACACCTTC
-	TRBV12-3/TRBV12-4	15	TRBJ1-1	-	CASSLSYRVGTEAFF	TGTGCCAGCAGCTTGAGCTACAGGGTTGGGACTGAAGCTTTCTTT
-	TRBV12-3/TRBV12-4	15	TRBJ1-1	few	CASSLYGDSNTEACF	TGTGCCAGCAGTCTATATGGGGACTCGAACACTGAAGCTTGCTTT
-	TRBV10-2	16	TRBJ2-5	-	CASRDPMDANSETQYF	TGCGCCAGCAGGGACCCAATGGACGCAAACTCGGAGACCCAGTACTTC
TRBD1	TRBV6-5	15	TRBJ1-6	many	CASSYLGQGNSPLHF	TGTGCCAGCAGTTACTTGGGACAGGGTAATTCACCCCTCCACTTT
-	TRBV4-1	13	TRBJ2-7	-	CASSQVRVSEQYF	TGCGCCAGCAGCCAAGTGAGGGTGAGCGAGCAGTACTTC
TRBD1	TRBV6-1	15	TRBJ1-5	-	CASNSPGGTSQPRHF	TGTGCCAGCAACTCTCCAGGGGGAACGAGTCAGCCCCGGCATTTT
-	TRBV6-1	15	TRBJ1-1	few	CASSDRVGPPHEAFF	TGTGCCAGCAGTGACAGGGTGGGTCCCCCACATGAAGCTTTCTTT
-	TRBV29-1	20	TRBJ1-1	many	CSVEHFLWSGTDLMNTEAFF	TGCAGCGTTGAACACTTCCTATGGTCCGGGACGGATCTTATGAACACTGAAGCTTTCTTT
-	TRBV28	14	TRBJ2-2	-	CATEEGSNTGELFF	TGTGCCACCGAGGAGGGGTCGAACACCGGGGAGCTGTTTTTT